A selection of T cell receptor beta chains follows, all from one sample in a study of T cell responses to AZD1222 COVID-19 vaccine. Some clones are missing from TCRdb's copy, which holds only in-frame ones; the method was immunoSEQ multiplex PCR. The sample consists of some 99,000 clones, 70% to 85% of them appearing once. The sequenced sample was peripheral blood, obtained 28 days after the second AZD1222 dose. The receptors derive from an adult who received the AZD1222 COVID-19 vaccine. The CDR3 runs from the conserved cysteine through the conserved F or W. A D gene is named only where the DNA matches it firmly. A row's size may be missing; if present it is once, few, many or a size class.

j_call	v_call	d_call	clone_size	cdr3_aa	cdr3_nt
TRBJ1-5	TRBV12-3/TRBV12-4	-	-	CASSLASLQPQHF	TGTGCCAGCAGTTTAGCCAGCCTTCAGCCCCAGCATTTT
TRBJ2-3	TRBV12-3/TRBV12-4	-	-	CASLVGNTDTQYF	TGTGCCTCCCTTGTCGGGAACACAGATACGCAGTATTTT
TRBJ1-1	TRBV4-1	TRBD1	-	CASSHRTGRNTEAFF	TGCGCCAGCAGCCATAGGACAGGGAGAAACACTGAAGCTTTCTTT
TRBJ2-2	TRBV6-5	-	-	CASLPYPASGELFF	TGTGCCAGCCTTCCCTACCCGGCATCCGGGGAGCTGTTTTTT
TRBJ1-4	TRBV7-2	-	-	CASSRTSPGSEKLFF	TGTGCCAGCAGCCGTACGAGCCCTGGGAGTGAAAAACTGTTTTTT
TRBJ1-6	TRBV5-1	-	-	CASSSRGYNNSPLHF	TGCGCCAGCAGCTCCCGAGGGTATAATAATTCACCCCTCCACTTT
TRBJ1-5	TRBV5-4	-	once	CASSVQGGNQPQHF	TGTGCCAGCAGCGTACAGGGAGGCAATCAGCCCCAGCATTTT
TRBJ1-2	TRBV9	-	-	CASTPKGSPTTGYTF	TGTGCCAGCACCCCGAAAGGGTCCCCTACCACTGGCTACACCTTC
TRBJ2-7	TRBV18	-	few	CASSPPSFLQEGGYEQYF	TGTGCCAGCTCACCACCATCCTTCTTACAGGAGGGGGGATACGAGCAGTACTTC
TRBJ2-5	TRBV7-3	TRBD2	-	CASSSQGLAGEETQYF	TGTGCCAGCAGCTCACAGGGACTAGCGGGAGAAGAGACCCAGTACTTC
TRBJ1-1	TRBV7-8	-	-	CASSPRQENTEAFF	TGTGCCAGCAGCCCCCGACAGGAAAACACTGAAGCTTTCTTT